The 30 T cell receptor beta chains below all came from one sample that was sequenced in a study of cytomegalovirus exposure and HLA in healthy donors. Here immunoSEQ multiplex PCR was the method, and the copy in TCRdb shows in-frame clones only, minus some. The table includes a few hundred thousand clones, approximately 85% detected once. Material: PBMCs. These receptors were collected from a man in his thirties or forties in good health and CMV-seronegative.

The chain uses TRBV21-1 and TRBJ2-7; TRBD1 reflects the table's D call only, with no check against the DNA. TRBV21-1 has pseudogene status. CDR3 length: 14 residues. The CDR3 sequence: CASSGPGMSYEQYF. The CDR3 DNA is TGTGCCAGCAGTGGACCAGGGATGTCCTACGAGCAGTACTTC.

The CDR3 region is CASSESTGVQPQHF. The CDR3 nucleotides are TGCGCCAGCAGCGAATCGACAGGGGTTCAGCCCCAGCATTTT. V is TRBV5-1 and J is TRBJ1-5; 8 nucleotides match TRBD1. Germline lookup yields CDR1 SGHRS and CDR2 YFSETQ. V shed 4 bases and J 6 bases; nucleotides not matched to a gene: 6. CDR3 size: 14 residues.

This rearrangement joins TRBV4-3 to TRBJ1-1; D is perhaps TRBD1 (5 bases). V was shortened by 0 bases and J by 4 bases, with 15 bases between the two germline ends. The CDR3 covers 16 residues. Germline V lookup: CDR1 LGHNA, CDR2 YSLEER. The DNA of the CDR3 is TGCGCCAGCAGCCAAGATCTGGCCATGGGGGGCACTGAAGCTTTCTTT. It translates to CASSQDLAMGGTEAFF.

The table lists this clone with a count of one. This chain joins TRBV6-5 and TRBJ2-5, with 14 bases matching TRBD2. V lost 4 bases to trimming and J lost 4 bases; unmatched junction nucleotides: 2. Germline CDR1 and CDR2: MNHEY and SVGAGI. The CDR3 runs to 15 residues. CDR3 in amino acids: CASSWGTSGGETQYF. The CDR3 DNA follows: TGTGCCAGCAGTTGGGGGACTAGCGGGGGAGAGACCCAGTACTTC.

This clone has a handful of counts. The V and J genes are TRBV10-1 and TRBJ2-1, with D perhaps TRBD2 (6 bases). This CDR3 is built from 16 residues. Trimming shortened V by 3 bases and J by 8 bases, and 20 bases separated the two germline ends. Germline lookup yields CDR1 WNHNN and CDR2 SYGVQD (reference sequence). CDR3 DNA: TGCGCCAGCAGTGACTCGGGGGTTGGCGGTCTCGATGAGCAGTTCTTC. This sequence encodes CASSDSGVGGLDEQFF.

The table lists this clone with a count of one. J is TRBJ2-3 and V is TRBV7-8; TRBD1 matches at 7 bases. This CDR3 has 13 amino acids. The V gene end was trimmed by 8 bases and the J gene end by 2 bases; junction bases not matched to a gene: 4. Germline CDR1 SGHVS, CDR2 FQNEAQ. The CDR3 DNA is TGTGCCAGCCGGGACAGCTACACAGATACGCAGTATTTT. Amino acids: CASRDSYTDTQYF. Filled out from reference TRBV7-8 and TRBJ2-3, the complete variable domain reads GAGVSQSPRYKVAKRGQDVALRCDPISGHVSLFWYQQALGQGPEFLTYFQNEAQLDKSGLPSDRFFAERPEGSVSTLKIQRTQQEDSAVYLCASRDSYTDTQYFGPGTRLTVL.

The chain employs TRBV6-1 and TRBJ2-5, with 9 nucleotides matching TRBD1. This CDR3 has 16 residues. Germline V CDR1 and CDR2: MNHNS, SASEGT. J was trimmed by 4 bases and V by 3 bases; bases with no gene match: 9. CDR3 in DNA: TGTGCCAGCAGTGACCGACGGACAGGGGCGACAGAGACCCAGTACTTC. This encodes CASSDRRTGATETQYF.

This sequence joins TRBV29-1 and TRBJ2-2; weak D call: TRBD1 (6 bases). The length of the CDR3 is 12 residues. Germline V gene lookup returns CDR1 SQVTM and CDR2 ANQGSEA. The V gene lost 8 bases and the J gene lost 1 base, with 8 bases spanning the gap. The CDR3 loop is CSIQGNTGELFF. CDR3 nucleotide sequence: TGCAGCATACAGGGGAACACCGGGGAGCTGTTTTTT.

V is TRBV7-9 and J is TRBJ2-6; 7 positions agree with TRBD1. J was trimmed by 0 bases and V by 5 bases; bases with no gene match: 7. CDR1 SEHNR and CDR2 FQNEAQ come from the germline V gene (reference sequence). The CDR3 covers 17 residues. CDR3 DNA sequence: TGTGCCAGCAGCAAGCCGGGACAGATCTCTGGGGCCAACGTCCTGACTTTC. Its protein is CASSKPGQISGANVLTF.

Here the CDR3 DNA reads TGCGCCAGCACTCTACCCGGGGCAGGGGCTTACGAGCAGTACTTC. Translation: CASTLPGAGAYEQYF. J is TRBJ2-7 and V is TRBV5-1; D perhaps matches TRBD1 (6 bases). Looked up from germline, CDR1 is SGHRS and CDR2 is YFSETQ. The CDR3 has 15 residues. The V gene lost 6 bases and the J gene lost 4 bases, with 20 bases spanning the gap. Full variable domain (missing parts from reference TRBV5-1 and TRBJ2-7): KAGVTQTPRYLIKTRGQQVTLSCSPISGHRSVSWYQQTPGQGLQFLFEYFSETQRNKGNFPGRFSGRQFSNSRSEMNVSTLELGDSALYLCASTLPGAGAYEQYFGPGTRLTVT.

The genes are TRBV7-2 and TRBJ1-6; D is possibly TRBD1 (5 bases). Germline lookup yields CDR1 SGHTA and CDR2 FQGNSA. Between the trimmed V and J ends, which lost 0 bases and 6 bases, there was a span of 9 bases. The CDR3 spans 15 residues. The CDR3: CASSLASQVNSPLHF. CDR3 sequence (DNA): TGTGCCAGCAGCTTAGCATCACAGGTTAATTCACCCCTCCACTTT.

This clone was picked up one time. This chain links TRBV12-5 with TRBJ2-6; D is possibly TRBD1 (6 bases). V shed 6 bases and J shed 2 bases, with 11 bases lying between them. The CDR3 sequence is 15 residues long. CDR1 and CDR2 from the germline V gene are LGHNT and FRNRAP. CDR3 coding DNA: TGTGCTAGTGGGGCAGGGGTAGCTGGGGCCAACGTCCTGACTTTC. Its protein is CASGAGVAGANVLTF.

V gene TRBV27 combines with J gene TRBJ2-3; D possibly corresponds to TRBD2 (6 bases). This CDR3 is built from 15 residues. Germline CDR1 MNHEY, CDR2 SMNVEV (reference sequence). The ends were cut back, 6 bases at V and 4 bases at J, with 17 bases in the middle. Here the CDR3 reads CASSLLGTPSDTQYF. CDR3 bases: TGTGCCAGCAGCCTACTCGGGACTCCATCAGATACGCAGTATTTT.

The chain uses TRBV6-5 and TRBJ2-2; 7 bases agree with TRBD1. Germline V CDR1 and CDR2: MNHEY, SVGAGI. V lost 0 bases and J lost 4; bases outside the gene matches: 2. CDR3 size: 15 residues. CDR3 sequence reads: CASSYSGTATGELFF. CDR3 nucleotides: TGTGCCAGCAGTTACTCGGGGACAGCCACCGGGGAGCTGTTTTTT.

The chain has TRBV6-1 and TRBJ1-3; 10 bases line up with TRBD1. The CDR3 length is 16 residues. Losses at the gene ends were 4 bases for V and 3 bases for J; bases not matched to a gene: 6. The germline V gene has CDR1 MNHNS and CDR2 SASEGT. The CDR3 sequence: CASSVGTGVFGNTIYF. The CDR3 DNA sequence: TGTGCCAGCAGTGTTGGGACAGGGGTTTTTGGAAACACCATATATTTT.

In its sample, this clone was seen once. The chain carries TRBV6-5 and TRBJ2-1; D gene ambiguous. The CDR3 sequence is 14 residues long. Trimming took off 0 bases at V and 10 bases at J, with 13 bases between the two ends. In germline, CDR1 is MNHEY, CDR2 SVGAGI. Here the CDR3 DNA reads TGTGCCAGCAGTTACTCGAGTACTGGGCAGGAGCAGTTCTTC. Translating gives CASSYSSTGQEQFF.

This chain links TRBV5-1 with TRBJ1-2; possibly TRBD1 for D (6 bases). The CDR3 sequence is 14 residues long. Trimming removed 0 bases at V and 5 bases at J, with 11 bases between. The germline V gene has CDR1 SGHRS and CDR2 YFSETQ. The CDR3 bases are TGCGCCAGCAGCTTGGGGACAGTACTATATGGCTACACCTTC. Its protein product is CASSLGTVLYGYTF.

The chain couples TRBV7-9 to TRBJ2-1, with 8 bases matching TRBD1. Germline CDR1 SEHNR, CDR2 FQNEAQ (reference sequence). The ends lost 5 bases at V and 3 bases at J; junction bases unmatched: 6. The CDR3 consists of 15 residues. The CDR3 DNA reads as TGTGCCAGCAGCGGCGGACAGGGTGTCTACAATGAGCAGTTCTTC. It translates to CASSGGQGVYNEQFF.

This clone has a handful of counts. The chain couples TRBV10-3 to TRBJ2-5, with TRBD2 identical over 8 bases. Trimming at V came to 0 bases and at J to 1 base, leaving 4 bases not matched to a gene. This CDR3 is 16 amino acids long. Germline CDR1 ENHRY, CDR2 SYGVKD. The CDR3 region is CAISESVAGIQETQYF. The CDR3 DNA follows: TGTGCCATCAGTGAGTCGGTAGCGGGGATCCAAGAGACCCAGTACTTC.

The V gene is TRBV30, the J gene TRBJ1-5, with D unclear. V lost 5 bases to trimming and J lost 2 bases, with 19 bases between them. Germline CDR1 is GTSNPN and CDR2 is SVGIG (reference sequence). The CDR3 extends over 16 amino acids. The CDR3 DNA is TGTGCCTGGGACAACAAGGCGGGGTCCGGCAATCAGCCCCAGCATTTT. This encodes CAWDNKAGSGNQPQHF.

The chain carries TRBV7-4 and TRBJ2-7, with D perhaps TRBD2 (5 bases). V shed 4 bases and J shed 7 bases, with 8 bases lying between them. Germline CDR1 and CDR2: SGHVT and SQSDAQ. The CDR3 has 11 amino acids. The CDR3 protein is CASSCPGEQYF. The CDR3 region has the DNA TGTGCCAGCAGCTGTCCGGGGGAGCAGTACTTC.

The rearrangement uses TRBV12-5 and TRBJ2-3; no clear D. CDR1 and CDR2 from the germline V gene are LGHNT and FRNRAP. The CDR3 loop spans 13 amino acids. V was clipped by 0 bases and J by 6 bases, with 7 bases between them. The CDR3 bases are TGTGCTAGTGGTTTGGTACTGGTGGATACGCAGTATTTT. The encoded protein is CASGLVLVDTQYF. The whole variable domain, remainder taken from reference TRBV12-5 and TRBJ2-3, is DARVTQTPRHKVTEMGQEVTMRCQPILGHNTVFWYRQTMMQGLELLAYFRNRAPLDDSGMPKDRFSAEMPDATLATLKIQPSEPRDSAVYFCASGLVLVDTQYFGPGTRLTVL.

This sequence joins TRBV7-2 and TRBJ2-3; maybe TRBD1 (5 bases). The germline V gene encodes CDR1 SGHTA and CDR2 FQGNSA. With 0 bases removed from V and 4 bases from J, the gap between germline ends came to 14 bases. The CDR3 is 16 residues long. The CDR3 here is CASSLAPTVAADTQYF. Written as DNA, the CDR3 is TGTGCCAGCAGCTTAGCACCGACAGTTGCCGCAGATACGCAGTATTTT. Supplemented by reference TRBV7-2 and TRBJ2-3, the full variable domain reads GAGVSQSPSNKVTEKGKDVELRCDPISGHTALYWYRQSLGQGLEFLIYFQGNSAPDKSGLPSDRFSAERTGGSVSTLTIQRTQQEDSAVYLCASSLAPTVAADTQYFGPGTRLTVL.

This chain connects TRBV4-1 to TRBJ2-7; 8 bases match TRBD1. Germline CDR1 and CDR2: MGHRA and YSYEKL. This CDR3 spans 12 amino acids. The trim removed 4 bases at V and 6 bases at J, leaving 2 bases unmatched. This chain's CDR3 is CASSLGQGEQYF. DNA for the CDR3: TGCGCCAGCAGCCTCGGACAGGGCGAGCAGTACTTC.

This chain uses TRBV7-2 with TRBJ2-6; 7 positions match TRBD2. Losses at the gene ends were 5 bases for V and 1 base for J; bases not matched to a gene: 8. This CDR3 region has 17 residues. Germline V gives CDR1 SGHTA, CDR2 FQGNSA. CDR3 nucleotide sequence: TGTGCCAGCAGCCCCCGGGACTATGGGTCTGGGGCCAACGTCCTGACTTTC. It codes for CASSPRDYGSGANVLTF.

V gene TRBV29-1 combines with J gene TRBJ1-1; 7 nucleotides align to TRBD1. Germline V CDR1 and CDR2: SQVTM, ANQGSEA. The V segment lost 5 bases and the J segment 1 base; nucleotides outside the gene matches: 13. CDR3 length equals 16 residues. The CDR3 here is CSVRSSTGSWNTEAFF. The DNA for the CDR3 is TGCAGCGTTCGCAGTTCGACAGGGAGTTGGAACACTGAAGCTTTCTTT. The whole variable domain, remainder taken from reference TRBV29-1 and TRBJ1-1, is SAVISQKPSRDICQRGTSLTIQCQVDSQVTMMFWYRQQPGQSLTLIATANQGSEATYESGFVIDKFPISRPNLTFSTLTVSNMSPEDSSIYLCSVRSSTGSWNTEAFFGQGTRLTVV.

J is TRBJ2-1 and V is TRBV4-3; 8 nucleotides line up with TRBD1. From germline, CDR1 is LGHNA and CDR2 YSLEER. Unmatched junction bases numbered 3, after V lost 1 base and J lost 4 bases. The CDR3 runs to 15 residues. CDR3 nucleotides: TGCGCCAGCAGCCAAGCTAGACAGGGGTACAATGAGCAGTTCTTC. This gives the protein CASSQARQGYNEQFF.

The chain is built from TRBV15 and TRBJ2-2; TRBD1 might be the D (6 bases). The germline CDR1 and CDR2 sequences are LNHNV and YYDKDF (reference sequence). Trimming left V 1 base short and J 6 bases short, with 15 bases between. The CDR3 totals 16 residues. The CDR3 sequence is CATSRVGQRNSGELFF. The CDR3 nucleotides read TGTGCCACCAGCAGAGTCGGACAGCGTAACTCCGGGGAGCTGTTTTTT.

The rearrangement links TRBV18 to TRBJ1-6; D gene ambiguous. The V and J ends lost 6 bases and 9 bases respectively, with 15 bases between them. The CDR3 runs to 14 residues. In germline, CDR1 is KGHSH, CDR2 LQKENI. The CDR3 DNA is TGTGCCAGCTCTCTCGACGCGGGCCTTTCACCCCTCCACTTT. It yields the protein CASSLDAGLSPLHF.

The rearrangement uses TRBV10-3 and TRBJ1-5, with TRBD1 matching 8 bases. The germline V gene has CDR1 ENHRY and CDR2 SYGVKD. The CDR3 sequence is 18 residues long. The J segment lost 0 bases and the V segment lost 0 bases, leaving 7 bases of the junction unmatched. CDR3 bases: TGTGCCATCAGTGAGTCGGCAGGGGGCTTTTCTAGCAATCAGCCCCAGCATTTT. It encodes CAISESAGGFSSNQPQHF.